The 12 T cell receptor beta chains below come from one sample, sequenced in a study of blood T cell repertoires in COVID-19 (dated by TCRdb to about 2020). Library preparation used the immunoSEQ multiplex PCR assay. The source is immuneACCESS, and TCRdb retained only in-frame sequences with V and J called. Part of the clones is not carried over; for the studies checked, unresolved V genes explain less than half of this, and the remainder is unexplained. The table for this sample lists a few hundred thousand clones; roughly 75% of them were counted only once. In total, the top ten clones hold over 7% of the sample. Material for sequencing was peripheral blood. These receptor sequences come from a woman between 70 and 85 years old with acute or convalescent COVID-19.

The rearrangement joins TRBV7-3 to TRBJ2-3; 12 bases align to TRBD2. With 1 base clipped from V and 5 bases from J, the junction kept 1 base outside the gene matches. CDR3 size: 15 residues. Germline V gene lookup returns CDR1 SGHTA and CDR2 FQGTGA. The CDR3 spells CASSLRLAGVDTQYF. The CDR3 bases are TGTGCCAGCAGCTTAAGACTAGCGGGGGTAGATACGCAGTATTTT. Variable domain in full (rest from reference TRBV7-3 and TRBJ2-3): GAGVSQTPSNKVTEKGKYVELRCDPISGHTALYWYRQSLGQGPEFLIYFQGTGAADDSGLPNDRFFAVRPEGSVSTLKIQRTERGDSAVYLCASSLRLAGVDTQYFGPGTRLTVL.

V is TRBV5-1 and J is TRBJ1-6; 8 positions agree with TRBD1. The CDR3 contains 18 residues. The J segment lost 6 bases and the V segment lost 1 base, leaving 12 bases of the junction unmatched. CDR1 and CDR2 from the germline V gene are SGHRS and YFSETQ. The DNA of the CDR3 is TGCGCCAGCAGCTTGAACGGTGAGGGGGGGACAGGTAATTCACCCCTCCACTTT. Amino acid sequence: CASSLNGEGGTGNSPLHF.

The rearrangement joins TRBV6-4 to TRBJ2-3, with 9 bases that match TRBD2. The junction had 4 bases not matched to a gene; V was cut back by 4 bases and J by 2 bases. The CDR3 loop spans 15 amino acids. The germline gives CDR1 MRHNA, CDR2 SNTAGT. CDR3 in amino acids: CASSVLAGNTDTQYF. DNA for the CDR3: TGTGCCAGCAGTGTGCTAGCGGGGAACACAGATACGCAGTATTTT.

The chain couples TRBV4-3 to TRBJ2-4, with D possibly matching TRBD1 (6 bases). Germline CDR1 LGHNA, CDR2 YSLEER. V lost 1 base and J 2 bases, leaving 15 bases between the germline ends. This CDR3 has 17 amino acids. The CDR3 region has the DNA TGCGCCAGCAGCCAAGCAGAGCGAGGGGGAACCAAAAACATTCAGTACTTC. This sequence encodes CASSQAERGGTKNIQYF.

The chain employs TRBV5-1 and TRBJ2-6; 10 bases align to TRBD2. The V and J ends lost 0 bases and 0 bases, in that order; junction bases with no gene match: 9. The CDR3 runs 20 residues. Germline values: CDR1 SGHRS, CDR2 YFSETQ. The CDR3 region is CASSLGFRLAGDSGANVLTF. In DNA form, the CDR3 reads TGCGCCAGCAGCTTGGGGTTCAGGCTAGCGGGGGACTCTGGGGCCAACGTCCTGACTTTC.

This clone was seen ten or more times. The rearrangement uses TRBV6-4 and TRBJ2-2; no firm D call. CDR3 length equals 12 residues. Trimming took 8 bases from V and 0 from J, leaving 4 bases between them. The V gene's germline CDR1 is MRHNA and CDR2 SNTAGT. CDR3 coding DNA: TGTGCCAGCGGCTCGAACACCGGGGAGCTGTTTTTT. Translated, it gives CASGSNTGELFF.

The V and J genes are TRBV28 and TRBJ2-5; 7 bases are a match to TRBD1. The V gene's germline CDR1 is MDHEN and CDR2 SYDVKM. V was clipped by 8 bases and J by 9 bases; unmatched bases: 12. The length of the CDR3 is 13 residues. In DNA, the CDR3 is TGTGCCAGCGGAAAGGGGGCCCGCTCGGCCCAGTACTTC. Translation gives CASGKGARSAQYF.

The chain joins TRBV18 to TRBJ2-3; the D gene is possibly TRBD1 (6 bases). Trimming removed 2 bases from V and 2 bases from J, with 11 bases in between. The length of the CDR3 is 15 residues. Germline V gene lookup returns CDR1 KGHSH and CDR2 LQKENI. The DNA for the CDR3 is TGTGCCAGCTCACCAATTTCAGGGGACACAGATACGCAGTATTTT. The encoded protein is CASSPISGDTDTQYF.

The CDR3 protein is CATSVGVNGYTF. The CDR3 DNA reads as TGTGCCACCAGTGTAGGAGTCAATGGCTACACCTTC. The rearrangement links TRBV24-1 to TRBJ1-2; D is undetermined. V lost 5 bases, J lost 6 bases, and 9 bases lay in between. Germline CDR1 KGHDR, CDR2 SFDVKD. The CDR3 is 12 residues long.

This rearrangement joins TRBV19 to TRBJ1-5, with a possible D match to TRBD1 (6 bases). V dropped 5 bases and J dropped 3 bases, with 14 bases sitting between them. Germline CDR1 is LNHDA and CDR2 is SQIVND (reference sequence). The CDR3 length is 15 residues. The CDR3 DNA reads as TGTGCCAGTAGTCCCGGACAGACTTACAATCAGCCCCAGCATTTT. It codes for CASSPGQTYNQPQHF.

The chain carries TRBV6-2 or TRBV6-3 and TRBJ2-3; 9 nucleotides match TRBD1. This CDR3 has 16 residues. Germline CDR1 and CDR2: MNHEY and SVGEGT. Trimming removed 0 bases from V and 6 bases from J; junction bases left unmatched: 7. The CDR3 reads CASSYSGTGNRDTQYF. For the CDR3, the DNA is TGTGCCAGCAGTTACTCCGGGACAGGGAATAGGGATACGCAGTATTTT.

The rearrangement links TRBV10-3 to TRBJ1-6; no clear D. V gave up 6 bases and J gave up 5 bases, with 17 bases separating them. This CDR3 comprises 16 residues. The germline V gene has CDR1 ENHRY and CDR2 SYGVKD. For the CDR3, the DNA is TGTGCCATCAGCTCCCGGGATAGGCAAGATAATTCACCCCTCCACTTT. Translating it yields CAISSRDRQDNSPLHF.